The TCR beta chain under discussion was sequenced for a study of T-cell memory formation after mild COVID-19. About the study: Largely, the TCR clusters proved donor specific.

Each CDR3 protein gets one entry after TCRdb re-called the 5' RACE reads with MiXCR. The data contain approximately 300,000 distinct CDR3 sequences, around 15% of them singletons. As concerns this clonotype: No antigen is known for it.

Germline V CDR1 and CDR2: DFQATT, SNEGSKA (reference sequence). V lost 7 bases and J lost 0; bases outside the gene matches: 6. The CDR3 has 16 amino acids. Findings and limits, study-wide: Day 37-peaking second-wave clones had unconfirmed SARS-CoV-2 specificity.

This chain links TRBV20-1 with TRBJ2-1; 13 bases are shared with TRBD2. This TCR came from a man younger than 30 who had mild COVID-19 (a few samples of this study predate the infection). Cell type and time point are not known. The sample taken for sequencing was PBMCs or a T cell subset sorted from them (not recorded which). This chain's CDR3 is CSGTSGGLSSYNEQFF. The CDR3, as DNA: TGCAGTGGGACTAGCGGGGGACTAAGCTCCTACAATGAGCAGTTCTTC.